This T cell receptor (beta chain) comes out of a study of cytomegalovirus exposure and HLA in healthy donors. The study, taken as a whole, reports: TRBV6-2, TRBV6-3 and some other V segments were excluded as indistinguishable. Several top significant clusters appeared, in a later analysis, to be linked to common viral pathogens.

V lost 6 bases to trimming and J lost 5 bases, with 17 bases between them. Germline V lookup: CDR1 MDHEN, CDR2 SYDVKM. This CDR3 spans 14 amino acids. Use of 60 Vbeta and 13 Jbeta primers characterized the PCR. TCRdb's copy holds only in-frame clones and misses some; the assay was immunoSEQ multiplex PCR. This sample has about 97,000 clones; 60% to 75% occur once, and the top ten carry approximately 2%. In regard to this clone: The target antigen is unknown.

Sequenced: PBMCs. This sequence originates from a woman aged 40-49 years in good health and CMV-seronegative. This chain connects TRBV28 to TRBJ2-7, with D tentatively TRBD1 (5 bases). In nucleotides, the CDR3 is TGTGCCAGCAGGGAAGGACAACGGGTTAACGAGCAGTACTTC. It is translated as CASREGQRVNEQYF. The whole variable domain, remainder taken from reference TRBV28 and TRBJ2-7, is DVKVTQSSRYLVKRTGEKVFLECVQDMDHENMFWYRQDPGLGLRLIYFSYDVKMKEKGDIPEGYSVSREKKERFSLILESASTNQTSMYLCASREGQRVNEQYFGPGTRLTVT.